This TCR beta chain was recovered during a study of OX40 agonist ivuxolimab in advanced cancers. TCRdb's copy holds only in-frame clones and misses some; the assay was immunoSEQ multiplex PCR. Of tens of thousands of clones listed, about 88% are singletons. CDR1 SGHTA and CDR2 FQGNSA come from the germline V gene. The length of the CDR3 is 16 residues. Losses at the gene ends were 3 bases for V and 2 bases for J; bases not matched to a gene: 3. This chain connects TRBV7-2 to TRBJ2-1, with 11 bases identical to TRBD2. The source is an adult with an advanced solid tumor such as melanoma, head and neck, liver or kidney cancer. The sample here was CD4+ or CD8+ T cells sorted from blood, taken in a trial of the OX40 agonist ivuxolimab. CDR3 DNA: TGTGCCAGCAGCTTGGGGGGACTAGCGGCCTACAATGAGCAGTTCTTC. Protein product: CASSLGGLAAYNEQFF. The entire variable domain, with the rest obtained from reference TRBV7-2 and TRBJ2-1, is as follows: GAGVSQSPSNKVTEKGKDVELRCDPISGHTALYWYRQSLGQGLEFLIYFQGNSAPDKSGLPSDRFSAERTGGSVSTLTIQRTQQEDSAVYLCASSLGGLAAYNEQFFGPGTRLTVL.